Listed here are 21 T cell receptor beta chains from one sample, sequenced in a study of OX40 agonist ivuxolimab in advanced cancers. The table came from immunoSEQ multiplex PCR; TCRdb's copy has only in-frame clones and leaves some out. Of approximately 130,000 clones listed, roughly 91% were seen once; the top ten hold about 0.93%. The sequencing used CD4+ or CD8+ T cells sorted from blood, collected in a trial of the OX40 agonist ivuxolimab. The receptors were sampled from an adult with an advanced solid tumor such as melanoma, head and neck, liver or kidney cancer.

The CDR3, as DNA: TGTGCCAGCAGTTCCCGGACACCCCCGAACACTGAAGCTTTCTTT. Residues: CASSSRTPPNTEAFF. The chain uses TRBV6-5 and TRBJ1-1; TRBD1 is a possible D gene (5 bases). The CDR3 consists of 15 residues. The germline V and J ends were trimmed by 4 bases and 1 base, with 13 bases remaining between them. Germline CDR1 MNHEY, CDR2 SVGAGI.

The J gene is TRBJ2-2, the V gene TRBV6-1; D may match TRBD1 or TRBD2 (5 bases each). V dropped 4 bases and J dropped 8 bases, with 17 bases sitting between them. Germline V gene lookup returns CDR1 MNHNS and CDR2 SASEGT. The CDR3 runs to 15 residues. CDR3 DNA sequence: TGTGCCAGCAGTGGAGGATGGGGGAGCTTTGGGGAGCTGTTTTTT. Translating gives CASSGGWGSFGELFF.

V is TRBV5-6 and J is TRBJ2-6; D gene ambiguous. Germline loops: CDR1 SGHDT, CDR2 YYEEEE. The CDR3 is 15 amino acids. The V end was cut by 2 bases, the J end by 1 base, with 7 bases between. CDR3 sequence: CASSLPISGANVLTF. Written as DNA, the CDR3 is TGTGCCAGCAGCTTACCTATTTCTGGGGCCAACGTCCTGACTTTC.

This clone has only one observation. V usage is TRBV5-4 and J usage is TRBJ2-1; 8 bases match TRBD2. Germline lookup yields CDR1 SGHNT and CDR2 YYREEE (reference sequence). The V gene end was trimmed by 3 bases and the J gene end by 6 bases; junction bases not matched to a gene: 2. CDR3 length: 13 amino acids. CDR3 amino acids: CASSSGTSNEQFF. The DNA of the CDR3 is TGTGCCAGCAGCTCGGGGACTAGCAATGAGCAGTTCTTC.

As DNA, the CDR3 is TGTGCCAGCAGTTACAGGGACGGTCGGAATGAAAAACTGTTTTTT. This gives the protein CASSYRDGRNEKLFF. The chain links TRBV27 to TRBJ1-4, with a weak D call TRBD1 (6 bases). CDR3 length: 15 residues. V lost 4 bases and J lost 5, with 14 bases in between. Germline lookup yields CDR1 MNHEY and CDR2 SMNVEV (reference sequence). Full variable domain (rest looked up from reference TRBV27 and TRBJ1-4): EAQVTQNPRYLITVTGKKLTVTCSQNMNHEYMSWYRQDPGLGLRQIYYSMNVEVTDKGDVPEGYKVSRKEKRNFPLILESPSPNQTSLYFCASSYRDGRNEKLFFGSGTQLSVL.

This clone was found once. The V call is TRBV19, the J call TRBJ2-2, with D unclear. V lost 7 bases, J lost 1 base, and 13 bases lay in between. The CDR3 is made up of 15 amino acids. CDR1 and CDR2 (germline): LNHDA, SQIVND (reference sequence). The CDR3 sequence: CASIGRARNTGELFF. The CDR3, as DNA: TGTGCCAGTATCGGTAGGGCGCGGAACACCGGGGAGCTGTTTTTT.

This chain uses TRBV6-5 with TRBJ2-5; perhaps TRBD2 as D (5 bases). V lost 5 bases and J 5 bases, leaving 6 bases between the germline ends. This CDR3 is built from 11 residues. CDR1 and CDR2 from the germline V gene are MNHEY and SVGAGI. The CDR3 DNA is TGTGCCAGCAGTCTAGCTGAGACCCAGTACTTC. As protein: CASSLAETQYF.

On this clone itself: The junction shows a germline mismatch at one end, possibly a read error. The chain recombines TRBV5-4 with TRBJ2-7; a weak D match, TRBD1 (5 bases). Per the germline V gene, CDR1 is SGHNT and CDR2 is YYREEE (reference sequence). CDR3 length equals 14 residues. This CDR3 reads CASSLSQGRLGKDF. The CDR3 nucleotides are TGTGCCAGCAGCTTGAGTCAGGGAAGGCTGGGCAAGGACTTC.

V usage is TRBV6-1 and J usage is TRBJ1-5, with TRBD1 identical over 11 bases. There are 14 residues in the CDR3. In germline, CDR1 is MNHNS, CDR2 SASEGT. The V gene end was trimmed by 6 bases and the J gene end by 7 bases; junction bases not matched to a gene: 5. CDR3 bases: TGTGCCAGCAGGGACAGGGGGCGCGAACAGCCCCAGCATTTT. Its translation is CASRDRGREQPQHF.

This chain joins TRBV19 and TRBJ2-1, with TRBD2 matching 7 bases. Trimming cost V 4 bases and J 7 bases; bases outside gene matches: 7. The CDR3 consists of 14 residues. Germline CDR1 reads LNHDA; CDR2 reads SQIVND (reference sequence). CDR3 nucleotide sequence: TGTGCCAGTAGTACGGGGGGAGGGATTAATGAGCAGTTCTTC. It codes for CASSTGGGINEQFF.

The chain employs TRBV7-9 and TRBJ1-3; perhaps TRBD1 as D (5 bases). CDR3 length: 13 residues. The V gene's germline CDR1 is SEHNR and CDR2 FQNEAQ (reference sequence). V was trimmed by 1 base and J by 4 bases, leaving 5 bases between them. CDR3 sequence (DNA): TGTGCCAGCAGCTTAGGACAGGGAAACACCATATATTTT. Translating gives CASSLGQGNTIYF.

This chain links TRBV18 with TRBJ2-1, with no clear D. V was cut by 6 bases and J by 4 bases, with 4 bases left in between. CDR3 length: 11 amino acids. Germline CDR1 reads KGHSH; CDR2 reads LQKENI. The CDR3 region is CASSSYNEQFF. The DNA for the CDR3 is TGTGCCAGCTCCTCTTACAATGAGCAGTTCTTC.

The chain combines TRBV7-3 with TRBJ2-7; the D gene is possibly TRBD2 (5 bases). V was clipped by 5 bases and J by 1 base, with 12 bases between them. This CDR3 is built from 14 residues. Germline-derived CDR1 and CDR2 are SGHTA and FQGTGA. CDR3 nucleotide sequence: TGTGCCAGCAGCCCCGAGGGCCTTTCCTACGAGCAGTACTTC. It is translated as CASSPEGLSYEQYF.

The J gene is TRBJ2-3, the V gene TRBV7-2; weak D call: TRBD2 (6 bases). Trimming cost V 1 base and J 3 bases, with 8 bases left between them. This CDR3 is built from 14 residues. The germline V gene has CDR1 SGHTA and CDR2 FQGNSA. The CDR3: CASSLVGGTDTQYF. The DNA for the CDR3 is TGTGCCAGCAGCTTAGTTGGGGGGACAGATACGCAGTATTTT.

The chain employs TRBV25-1 and TRBJ1-6, with a weak D call TRBD1 (6 bases). The CDR3 extends over 16 amino acids. Germline V gene data show CDR1 as MGHDK and CDR2 as SYGVNS. With 4 bases removed from V and 0 bases from J, the gap between germline ends came to 10 bases. CDR3 sequence reads: CASSGGASSYNSPLHF. Here the CDR3 DNA reads TGTGCCAGCAGTGGGGGGGCGAGCTCCTATAATTCACCCCTCCACTTT.

This chain uses TRBV6-5 with TRBJ2-7; D may be TRBD2 (5 bases). The CDR3 spans 14 residues. Germline values: CDR1 MNHEY, CDR2 SVGAGI. V was pared by 2 bases and J by 4 bases, with 12 bases between. CDR3 bases: TGTGCCAGCAGTTACGGCACCGGCGGGTACGAGCAGTACTTC. It is translated as CASSYGTGGYEQYF.

This clone was recorded once. The rearrangement links TRBV5-4 to TRBJ1-1; D possibly corresponds to TRBD1 (6 bases). The germline gives CDR1 SGHNT, CDR2 YYREEE (reference sequence). The V end lost 4 bases, the J end lost 3 bases, and 16 bases lay between the germline ends. The CDR3 is 15 amino acids. CDR3 sequence (DNA): TGTGCCAGCAGCCTCAAGGACAGAGAGCACACTGAAGCTTTCTTT. As protein: CASSLKDREHTEAFF.

This clone was recorded once. The V gene is TRBV2, the J gene TRBJ2-7, with D perhaps matching TRBD2 (5 bases). Germline lookup yields CDR1 SNHLY and CDR2 FYNNEI. Trimming left V 0 bases short and J 5 bases short, with 17 bases between. The CDR3 runs to 16 residues. CDR3 in amino acids: CASSEAAIFLGDEQYF. CDR3 in DNA: TGTGCCAGCAGTGAAGCTGCTATTTTCCTCGGGGACGAGCAGTACTTC.

This sequence joins TRBV18 and TRBJ1-1; D unclear. Germline CDR1 KGHSH, CDR2 LQKENI. V gave up 6 bases and J gave up 7 bases, with 18 bases separating them. The CDR3 consists of 14 residues. CDR3 nucleotide sequence: TGTGCCAGCTCGGAGAACTACTCCGGGTTTGAAGCTTTCTTT. Residues: CASSENYSGFEAFF.

V is TRBV6-5 and J is TRBJ1-6; 9 bases are a match to TRBD1. The CDR3 length is 14 residues. Losses at the gene ends were 4 bases for V and 9 bases for J; bases not matched to a gene: 4. The germline gives CDR1 MNHEY, CDR2 SVGAGI. The chain's CDR3 is CASSSGDRASPLHF. CDR3 nucleotide sequence: TGTGCCAGCAGTTCCGGGGACAGGGCTTCACCCCTCCACTTT.

The CDR3 bases are TGCGCCAGCAGTGAGCTCAGGGAGTGGACCGGGGAGCTGTTTTTT. This sequence encodes CASSELREWTGELFF. The V and J genes are TRBV10-1 and TRBJ2-2; D possibly matches TRBD1 or TRBD2 (5 bases each). The CDR3 spans 15 residues. Germline V gives CDR1 WNHNN, CDR2 SYGVQD (reference sequence). V lost 2 bases, J lost 5 bases, and 12 bases lay in between.